The entry below gives a single TCR beta chain sequence along with its context. There is no known antigen for this receptor. The sample holds no much larger clone one base away, and base qualities are not on file. The data were obtained in a study of shared clonotypes between healthy human individuals (TCRdb year 2020). About the investigation overall: The cohort included three men and two women between 18 and 49 years of age. For each donor, CD4 naive and CD4 memory were each run on three plates, CD8 naive on two plates, and CD8 memory on one plate. To increase sequencing depth and limit assay-specific biases, TCR repertoire library preparation and sequencing were carried out by different laboratories using diverse techniques. Between about 0.8 and 9 billion PBMCs per donor were obtained by leukapheresis. Blood TCR repertoires of about five healthy adults were deeply sequenced to estimate repertoire size and the extent of clonotype sharing between individuals.

The CDR3 runs 14 amino acids, cysteine and phenylalanine included. Kept here is only the CDR3 DNA, which spans 42 bases and is read in frame from base 1. As encoded in the germline V gene, CDR1 is MNHEY while CDR2 is SVGAGI. Ends trimmed: V by 6 bases, J by 13 bases; bases unmatched to a gene: 10. What the authors observed across the whole study: Rarefaction of sorted-subset datasets indicated incomplete sequencing despite the large sequencing depth. Sampling was limited to blood, and TCR repertoires in tissue likely differ from TCR repertoires in blood. Higher generation probabilities were observed for clonotypes shared by all four sorted-subset donors than for non-shared clonotypes. Across several donors, about 5.2% of naive CD4, approximately 3.6% of naive CD8, roughly 2.3% of memory CD4, and over 0.35% of memory CD8 clonotypes were shared. The genetic and exposure-history diversity represented was limited by the small number of donors. Naive subsets generally had larger estimated clonotype richness than memory subsets did. Pairwise subsampling led to the expectation that sequencing depth would affect the degree of clonotype sharing among donors.

CD8 naive samples were CD45RO-negative cells positively selected for CCR7, giving a CD45RA+CCR7+ population that excluded TemRA cells. Donors were healthy HIV-negative adults with no recently reported acute infections or vaccinations. Every donor was a Caucasian adult living in Nashville, Tennessee, USA. After blood collection by leukapheresis, PBMCs were isolated using Ficoll-Histopaque density gradient centrifugation and then cryopreserved in the vapor phase of liquid nitrogen. Analytical flow cytometry was used to check the purity and quantity of every magnetically sorted T cell population. Genomic DNA was isolated from every sorted fraction and measured by UV absorbance on a Nanodrop 2000c. Using the deep immunoSEQ assay, multiplex PCR amplified TCR CDR3 regions from genomic DNA. Extracted genomic DNA from each cell subset was distributed evenly across all wells of several immunoSEQ 96-well plates, and each plate was treated as a replicate. For sorted subsets, about 200 ng genomic DNA, equal to about 30,000 T cell genomes, was loaded into each replicate PCR. Purified libraries were measured with a Qubit 3.0 fluorometer, size-checked on a Bioanalyzer 2100, and measured again with the KAPA Library Quantification kit. Each immunoSEQ 96-well plate was sequenced on its own single-read 150-cycle Illumina NextSeq 550 flow cell. Regarding the original processing steps: The immunoSEQ output contained only junctional sequences without quality scores, so filtering could not match that applied to full-length reads. To assign V/J genes and CDR3, sequences were annotated against IMGT germline references using PyIR, a Python wrapper for IgBLAST v1.9. Any read was removed if the V/J assignment was weak (E-value above 1e-6), the CDR3 was missing, or the read contained stop codons, out-of-frame junctions, or ambiguous translated residues. A V3J clonotype was defined by an identical inferred V gene, J gene, and CDR3 amino acid sequence. Percentage overlap between repertoires was calculated by dividing the number of shared unique clonotypes by the size of the smaller repertoire. Repertoire richness was assessed with RTK rarefaction, the Chao1 estimator, and Recon v2.1 estimates of unobserved clonotypes. Generation probabilities for all TCRbeta clonotypes obtained by the gDNA method from a handful of donors were computed using OLGA. Sourced from immuneACCESS, this table was stored by TCRdb with only in-frame sequences that have V and J called. A share of the clones is absent; for the studies checked, an unresolved V gene accounts for under half, and the remainder has no known explanation. That table supplies the V and J calls and clone size; D and trimming were determined from the DNA. The sample has some 2.1 million clones on record, roughly 95% of them singletons. The top ten constitute roughly 1.7% of the sample.

The chain joins TRBV6-5 to TRBJ1-4, with 11 bases in between that match TRBD1. This TCR was sampled from a man younger than 30 in good health. Some clones in this sample may be carry-over from other donors' samples. Sequenced input: naive CD8+ T cells from PBMCs. This sample's cell subset or site label indicates: CD45RA+CCR7+. This receptor has the CDR3 CASSPSTGTGGLFF. The DNA is as follows: TGTGCCAGCAGCCCCTCCACCGGGACAGGGGGACTGTTTTTT.